The 4 T cell receptor beta chains given below trace back to one sample, sequenced in a study of T cell repertoires in cytomegalovirus infection (dated by TCRdb to 2018 to 2020). TCRdb shows the sequencer as Illumina HiSeq 1500. TCRdb applied fastp at Q25 and MiXCR to the public reads, then kept only in-frame beta chains. Rows are combined by CDR3 protein, so each entry shows the most common genes and DNA. The sample table holds over 450,000 distinct CDR3 sequences, of which roughly 10% were seen once. Of the sample, approximately 10% is held by the ten largest clones. The sequencing sample was made of PBMCs. The source is a human donor in good health (CMV status not recorded). Some clones in this sample may be carry-over from other donors' samples.

This clonotype was detected many times. V is TRBV5-5 and J is TRBJ2-6, with no clear D. The CDR3 covers 14 residues. The germline gives CDR1 SGHKS, CDR2 YYEKEE (reference sequence). V gave up 6 bases and J gave up 0 bases, with 7 bases separating them. DNA of the CDR3: TGTGCCAGCATTGATAGCTCTGGGGCCAACGTCCTGACTTTC. It codes for CASIDSSGANVLTF.

The chain uses TRBV29-1 and TRBJ1-4; no clear D gene. CDR1 and CDR2 (germline): SQVTM, ANQGSEA. The V and J ends lost 5 bases and 3 bases respectively, with 7 bases between them. The CDR3 sequence is 12 residues long. The CDR3 is CSVSQANEKLFF. CDR3 sequence (DNA): TGCAGCGTTTCCCAAGCTAATGAAAAACTGTTTTTT.

A few counts support this clonotype. The chain carries TRBV28 and TRBJ1-1; 10 bases fit TRBD1. Germline assignment: CDR1 MDHEN and CDR2 SYDVKM. J was trimmed by 1 base and V by 4 bases; bases with no gene match: 9. This CDR3 region has 17 residues. The CDR3 protein is CASSSGPGTGENTEAFF. CDR3 nucleotides: TGTGCCAGCAGTTCGGGCCCCGGGACAGGGGAGAACACTGAAGCTTTCTTT.

The table lists this clonotype with many counts. The J gene is TRBJ2-7, the V gene TRBV28, with 11 bases matching TRBD1. J was trimmed by 6 bases and V by 3 bases; bases with no gene match: 7. CDR3 size: 15 residues. Germline V lookup: CDR1 MDHEN, CDR2 SYDVKM. The CDR3 DNA reads TGTGCCAGCAGTTTCACCCTCGGGACAGGGGGCGAGCAGTACTTC. It specifies CASSFTLGTGGEQYF.